This TCR beta chain was captured by sequencing in a study of long-term antiretroviral therapy in people with HIV. CDR1 MGHRA and CDR2 YSYEKL come from the germline V gene. V gave up 7 bases and J gave up 1 base; unmatched junction bases: 6. This CDR3 has 16 residues. Sequencing used immunoSEQ v3.0 at survey level. The assay was immunoSEQ multiplex PCR, and TCRdb's table has in-frame clones only and misses some. The sample holds over 20,000 clones, roughly 88% seen once. Every participant gave one or more pre-ART and two or more post-ART PBMC samples. Every participant with HIV received treatment in the United States. The content of samples before DNA extraction was roughly 0.95-10 million cryopreserved PBMC.

The V and J genes are TRBV4-1 and TRBJ2-2; 10 positions agree with TRBD2. This TCR was sampled from a man between 18 and 29 years old with HIV. The sample in question was unsorted PBMCs, obtained 0.1 years before starting antiretroviral therapy. CDR3 sequence (DNA): TGCGCCAGCACGGCTAGCGGGAGCGGGAACACCGGGGAGCTGTTTTTT. This sequence encodes CASTASGSGNTGELFF.